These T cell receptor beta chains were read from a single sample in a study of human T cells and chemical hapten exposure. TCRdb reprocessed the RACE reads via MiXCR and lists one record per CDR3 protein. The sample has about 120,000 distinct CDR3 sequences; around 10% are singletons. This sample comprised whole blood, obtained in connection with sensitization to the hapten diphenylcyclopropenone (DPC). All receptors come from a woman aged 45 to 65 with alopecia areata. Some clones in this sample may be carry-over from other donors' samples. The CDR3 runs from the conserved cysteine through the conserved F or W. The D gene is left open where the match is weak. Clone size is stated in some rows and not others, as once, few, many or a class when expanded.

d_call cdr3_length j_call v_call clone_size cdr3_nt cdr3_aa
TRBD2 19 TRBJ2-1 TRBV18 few TGTGCCAGCTCACCATCGGGCGGACTAGCGGGAGAGAACTACAATGAGCAGTTCTTC CASSPSGGLAGENYNEQFF
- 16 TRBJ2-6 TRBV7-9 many TGTGCCAGCAGCTCCGGACCGATCTCTGGGGCCAACGTCCTGACTTTC CASSSGPISGANVLTF
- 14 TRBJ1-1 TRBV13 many TGTGCCAGCAGCCCACGACAAGGACAGCCTGAAGCTTTCTTT CASSPRQGQPEAFF
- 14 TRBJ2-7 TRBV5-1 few TGCGCCAGCAGCTTGTTAGGCCATTCTTACGAGCAGTACTTC CASSLLGHSYEQYF
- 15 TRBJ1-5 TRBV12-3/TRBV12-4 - TGTGCCAGCAGTCCCCGTTGGCAGAACAATCAGCCCCAGCATTTT CASSPRWQNNQPQHF
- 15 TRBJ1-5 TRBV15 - TGTGCCACCAGCAGAGATCGGGGGATCTATCAGCCCCAGCATTTT CATSRDRGIYQPQHF
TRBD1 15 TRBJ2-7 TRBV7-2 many TGTGCCAGCAGCTCTCCGGGACAGGGGGCTTACGAGCAGTACTTC CASSSPGQGAYEQYF
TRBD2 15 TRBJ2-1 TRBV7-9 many TGTGCCAGCAGCTCTAGCGGGGGGCCCACGGATGAGCAGTTCTTC CASSSSGGPTDEQFF
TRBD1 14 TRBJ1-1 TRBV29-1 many TGCAGCGTTATAGTGACAGGGGCGAACACTGAAGCTTTCTTT CSVIVTGANTEAFF
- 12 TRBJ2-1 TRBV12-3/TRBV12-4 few TGTGCCAGCAGCCCAGGGGTGGTTGAGCAGTTCTTC CASSPGVVEQFF
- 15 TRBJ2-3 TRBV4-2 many TGTGCCAGCAGCCAAGGAGCGGGTGGCACAGATACGCAGTATTTT CASSQGAGGTDTQYF
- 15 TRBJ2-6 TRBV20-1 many TGCAGTGCTAGAGATCGCAACTCTGGGGCCAACGTCCTGACTTTC CSARDRNSGANVLTF
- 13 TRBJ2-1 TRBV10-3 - TGTGCCATCAGTGAGTCGGTCGGCAATGAGCAGTTCTTC CAISESVGNEQFF
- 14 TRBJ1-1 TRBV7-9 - TGTGCCAGCAGCAAGGGACCGAGGAACACTGAAGCTTTCTTT CASSKGPRNTEAFF
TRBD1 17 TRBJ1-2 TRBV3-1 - TGTGCCAGCAGCCAAGTAGTTCGGACAGGGGGTTGGGATGGCTACACCTTC CASSQVVRTGGWDGYTF